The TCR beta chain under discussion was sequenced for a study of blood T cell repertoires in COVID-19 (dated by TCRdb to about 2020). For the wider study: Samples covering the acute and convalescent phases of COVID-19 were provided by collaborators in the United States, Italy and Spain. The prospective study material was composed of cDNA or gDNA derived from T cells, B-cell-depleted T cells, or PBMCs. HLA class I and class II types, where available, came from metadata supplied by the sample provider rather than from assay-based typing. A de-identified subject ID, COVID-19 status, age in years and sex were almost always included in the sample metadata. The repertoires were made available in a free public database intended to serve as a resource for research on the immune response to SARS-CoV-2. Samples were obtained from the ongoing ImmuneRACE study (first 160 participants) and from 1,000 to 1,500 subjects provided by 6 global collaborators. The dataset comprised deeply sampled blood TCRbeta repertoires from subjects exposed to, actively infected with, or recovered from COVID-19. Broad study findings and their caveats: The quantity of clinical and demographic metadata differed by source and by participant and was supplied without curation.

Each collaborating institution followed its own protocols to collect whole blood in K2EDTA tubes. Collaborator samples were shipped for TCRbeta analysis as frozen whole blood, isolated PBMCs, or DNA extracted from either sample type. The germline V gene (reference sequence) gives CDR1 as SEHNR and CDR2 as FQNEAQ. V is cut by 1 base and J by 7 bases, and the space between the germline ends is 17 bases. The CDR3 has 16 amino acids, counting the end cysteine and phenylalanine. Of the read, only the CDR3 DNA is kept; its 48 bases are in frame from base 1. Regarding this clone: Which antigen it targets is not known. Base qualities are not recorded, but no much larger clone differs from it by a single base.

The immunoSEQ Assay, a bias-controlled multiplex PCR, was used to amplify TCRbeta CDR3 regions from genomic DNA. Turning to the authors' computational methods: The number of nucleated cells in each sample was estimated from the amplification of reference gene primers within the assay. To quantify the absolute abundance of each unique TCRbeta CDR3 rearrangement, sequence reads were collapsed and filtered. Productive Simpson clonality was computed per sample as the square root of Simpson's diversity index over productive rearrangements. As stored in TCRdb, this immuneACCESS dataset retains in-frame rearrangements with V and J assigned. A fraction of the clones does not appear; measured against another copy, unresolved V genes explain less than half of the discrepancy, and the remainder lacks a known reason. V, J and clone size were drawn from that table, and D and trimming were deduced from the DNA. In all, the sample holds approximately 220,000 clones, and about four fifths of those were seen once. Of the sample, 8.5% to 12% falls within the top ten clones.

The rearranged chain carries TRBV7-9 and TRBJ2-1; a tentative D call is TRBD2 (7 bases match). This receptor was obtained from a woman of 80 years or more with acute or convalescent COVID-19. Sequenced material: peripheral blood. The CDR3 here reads CASSLEAGAVSNEQFF. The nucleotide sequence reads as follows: TGTGCCAGCAGCTTAGAGGCGGGGGCTGTATCAAATGAGCAGTTCTTC.